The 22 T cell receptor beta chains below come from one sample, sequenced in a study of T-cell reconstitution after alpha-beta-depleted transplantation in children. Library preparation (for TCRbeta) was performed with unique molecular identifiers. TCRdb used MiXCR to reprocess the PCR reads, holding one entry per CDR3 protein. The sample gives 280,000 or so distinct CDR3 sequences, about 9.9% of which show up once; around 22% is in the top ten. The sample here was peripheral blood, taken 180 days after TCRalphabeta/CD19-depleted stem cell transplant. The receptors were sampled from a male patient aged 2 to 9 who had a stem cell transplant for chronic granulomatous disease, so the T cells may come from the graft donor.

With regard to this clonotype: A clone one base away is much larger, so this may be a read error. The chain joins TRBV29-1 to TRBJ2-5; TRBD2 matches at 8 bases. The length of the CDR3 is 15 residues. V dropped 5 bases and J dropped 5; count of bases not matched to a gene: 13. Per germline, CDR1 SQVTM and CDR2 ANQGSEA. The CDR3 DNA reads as TGCAGCGTTCAAGTACGTCCAGCGGGAGACGAGACCCAGTACTTC. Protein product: CSVQVRPAGDETQYF.

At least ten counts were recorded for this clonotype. The CDR3 reads CASSTGLANEQFF. The CDR3, as DNA: TGTGCCAGCAGCACGGGACTAGCCAATGAGCAGTTCTTC. The V and J genes are TRBV7-3 and TRBJ2-1; 9 nucleotides line up with TRBD2. The CDR3 spans 13 residues. The J segment lost 6 bases and the V segment lost 5 bases, leaving 2 bases of the junction unmatched. CDR1 is SGHTA and CDR2 is FQGTGA in the germline V gene.

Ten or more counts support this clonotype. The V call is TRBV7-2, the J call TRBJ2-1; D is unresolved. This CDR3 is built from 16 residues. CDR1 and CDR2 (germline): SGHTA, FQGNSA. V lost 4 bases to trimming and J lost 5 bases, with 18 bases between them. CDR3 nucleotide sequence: TGTGCCAGCAGCTCTCGAGTCACACTCTTTGACAATGAGCAGTTCTTC. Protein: CASSSRVTLFDNEQFF.

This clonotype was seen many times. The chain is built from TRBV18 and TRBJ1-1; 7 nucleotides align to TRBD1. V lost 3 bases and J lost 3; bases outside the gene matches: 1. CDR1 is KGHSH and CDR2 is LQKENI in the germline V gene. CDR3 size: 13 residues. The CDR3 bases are TGTGCCAGCTCACCCACAGGGGACACTGAAGCTTTCTTT. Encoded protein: CASSPTGDTEAFF.

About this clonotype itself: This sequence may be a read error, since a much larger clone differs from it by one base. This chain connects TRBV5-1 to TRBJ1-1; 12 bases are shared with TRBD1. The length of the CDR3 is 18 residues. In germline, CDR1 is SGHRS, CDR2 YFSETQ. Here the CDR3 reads CASSLLGQGAFMNTEASF. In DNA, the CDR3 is TGCGCCAGCAGCTTGTTGGGACAGGGGGCCTTCATGAACACTGAAGCTTCCTTT.

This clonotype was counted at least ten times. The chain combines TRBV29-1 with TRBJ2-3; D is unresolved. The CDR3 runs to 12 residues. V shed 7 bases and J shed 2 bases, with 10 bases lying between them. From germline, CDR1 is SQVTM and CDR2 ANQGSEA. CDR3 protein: CSEGKSTDTQYF. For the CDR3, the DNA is TGCAGCGAAGGGAAATCCACAGATACGCAGTATTTT.

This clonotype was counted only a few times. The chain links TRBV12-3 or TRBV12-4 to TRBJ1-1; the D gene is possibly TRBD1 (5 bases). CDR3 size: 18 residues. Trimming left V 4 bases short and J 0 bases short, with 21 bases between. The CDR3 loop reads CASSSFGAWEGLNTEAFF. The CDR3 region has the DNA TGTGCCAGCAGTTCCTTCGGGGCGTGGGAAGGACTGAACACTGAAGCTTTCTTT.

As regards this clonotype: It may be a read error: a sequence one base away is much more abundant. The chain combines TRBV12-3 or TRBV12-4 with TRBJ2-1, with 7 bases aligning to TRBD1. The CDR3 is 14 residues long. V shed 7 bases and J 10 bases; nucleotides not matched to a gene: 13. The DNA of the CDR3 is TGTGCCAGCAAACCGGGAAAGGGGGCAAGCGAGCAGTTCTTC. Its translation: CASKPGKGASEQFF.

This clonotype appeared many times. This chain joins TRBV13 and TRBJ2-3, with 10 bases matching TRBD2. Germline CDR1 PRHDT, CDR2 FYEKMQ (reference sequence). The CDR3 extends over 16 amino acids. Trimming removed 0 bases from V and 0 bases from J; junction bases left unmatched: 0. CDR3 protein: CASSLGLAGSTDTQYF. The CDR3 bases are TGTGCCAGCAGCTTAGGACTAGCGGGGAGCACAGATACGCAGTATTTT.

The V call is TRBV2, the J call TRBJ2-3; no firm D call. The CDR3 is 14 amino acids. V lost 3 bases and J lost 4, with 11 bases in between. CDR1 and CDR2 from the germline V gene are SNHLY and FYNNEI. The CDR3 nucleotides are TGTGCCAGCAGTGAGGCATTTTGGCCAGATACGCAGTATTTT. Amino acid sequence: CASSEAFWPDTQYF.

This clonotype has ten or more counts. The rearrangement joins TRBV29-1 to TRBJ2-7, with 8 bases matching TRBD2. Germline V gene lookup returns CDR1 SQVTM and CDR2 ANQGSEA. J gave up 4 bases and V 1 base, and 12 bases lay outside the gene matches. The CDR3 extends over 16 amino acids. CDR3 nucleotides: TGCAGCGTTGAAGGGGCGGGGGGCGGTGCTCGGTACGAGCAGTACTTC. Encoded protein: CSVEGAGGGARYEQYF.

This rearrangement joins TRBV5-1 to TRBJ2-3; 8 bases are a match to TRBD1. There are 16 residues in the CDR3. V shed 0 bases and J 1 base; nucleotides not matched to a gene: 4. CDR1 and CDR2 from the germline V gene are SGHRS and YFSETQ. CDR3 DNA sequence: TGCGCCAGCAGCTTGGTTTGGGACAGGCGCACAGATACGCAGTATTTT. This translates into CASSLVWDRRTDTQYF.

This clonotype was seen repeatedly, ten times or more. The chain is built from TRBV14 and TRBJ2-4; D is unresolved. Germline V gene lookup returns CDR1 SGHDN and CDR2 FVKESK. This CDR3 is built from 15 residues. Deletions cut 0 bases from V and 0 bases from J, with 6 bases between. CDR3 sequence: CASSQDWGAKNIQYF. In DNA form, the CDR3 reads TGTGCCAGCAGCCAAGATTGGGGAGCCAAAAACATTCAGTACTTC.

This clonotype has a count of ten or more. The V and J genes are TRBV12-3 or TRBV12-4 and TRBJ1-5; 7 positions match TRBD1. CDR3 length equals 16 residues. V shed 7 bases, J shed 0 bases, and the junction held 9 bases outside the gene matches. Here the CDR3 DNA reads TGTGCCAGCACCTCGACAGGGAAGTATAGCAATCAGCCCCAGCATTTT. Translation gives CASTSTGKYSNQPQHF.

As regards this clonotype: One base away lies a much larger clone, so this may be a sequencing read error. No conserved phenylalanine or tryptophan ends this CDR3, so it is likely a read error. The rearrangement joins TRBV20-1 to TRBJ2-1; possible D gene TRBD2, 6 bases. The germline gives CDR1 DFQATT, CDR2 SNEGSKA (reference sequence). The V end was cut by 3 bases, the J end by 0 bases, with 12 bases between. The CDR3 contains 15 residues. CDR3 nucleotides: TGCAGTGCTAGTAAGCTAGCGACCTCCTACAATGAGCAGTTCTCC. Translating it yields CSASKLATSYNEQFS.

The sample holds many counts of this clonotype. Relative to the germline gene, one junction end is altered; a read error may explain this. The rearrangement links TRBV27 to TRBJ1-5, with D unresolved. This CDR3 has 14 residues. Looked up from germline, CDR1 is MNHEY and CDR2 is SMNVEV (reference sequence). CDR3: CASSFREGKQPQHF. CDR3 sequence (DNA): TGTGCCAGCAGTTTTAGAGAGGGCAAACAGCCCCAGCATTTT.

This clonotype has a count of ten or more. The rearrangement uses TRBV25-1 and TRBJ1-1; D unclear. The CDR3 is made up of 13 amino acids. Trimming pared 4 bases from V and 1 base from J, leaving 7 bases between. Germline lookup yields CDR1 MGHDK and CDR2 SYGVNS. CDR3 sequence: CASSVKGNTEAFF. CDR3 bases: TGTGCCAGCAGTGTTAAGGGGAACACTGAAGCTTTCTTT.

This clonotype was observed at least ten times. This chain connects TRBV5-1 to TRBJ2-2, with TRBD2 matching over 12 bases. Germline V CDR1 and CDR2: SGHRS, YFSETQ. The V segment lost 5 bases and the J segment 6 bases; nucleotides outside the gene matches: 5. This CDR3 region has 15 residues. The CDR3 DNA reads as TGCGCCAGCAGAGAGGGACTAGCGGGTCCCGGGGAGCTGTTTTTT. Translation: CASREGLAGPGELFF.

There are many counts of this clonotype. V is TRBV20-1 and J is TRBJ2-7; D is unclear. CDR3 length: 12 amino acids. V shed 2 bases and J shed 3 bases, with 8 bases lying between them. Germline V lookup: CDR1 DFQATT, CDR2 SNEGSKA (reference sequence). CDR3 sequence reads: CSARSANYEQYF. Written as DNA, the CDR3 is TGCAGTGCTAGATCGGCAAACTACGAGCAGTACTTC.

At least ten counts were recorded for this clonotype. DNA for the CDR3: TGTGCCAGCAGCCAACGACCGGATACGCAGTATTTT. Residues: CASSQRPDTQYF. The gene calls are TRBV25-1 and TRBJ2-3, with no clear D. Germline CDR1 and CDR2: MGHDK and SYGVNS. V was shortened by 6 bases and J by 6 bases, with 10 bases between the two germline ends. CDR3 length: 12 amino acids.

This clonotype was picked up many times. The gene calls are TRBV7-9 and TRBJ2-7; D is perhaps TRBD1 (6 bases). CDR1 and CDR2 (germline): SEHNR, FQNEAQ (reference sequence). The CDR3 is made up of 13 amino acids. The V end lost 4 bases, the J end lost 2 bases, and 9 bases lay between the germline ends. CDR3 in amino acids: CASSYRDTYEQYF. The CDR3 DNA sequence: TGTGCCAGCAGCTACCGGGACACCTACGAGCAGTACTTC.

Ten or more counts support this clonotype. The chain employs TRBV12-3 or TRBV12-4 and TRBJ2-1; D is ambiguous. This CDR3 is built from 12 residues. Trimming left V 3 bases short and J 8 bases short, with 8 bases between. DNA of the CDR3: TGTGCCAGCAGTTTTAGTGGTTATGAGCAGTTCTTC. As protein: CASSFSGYEQFF.